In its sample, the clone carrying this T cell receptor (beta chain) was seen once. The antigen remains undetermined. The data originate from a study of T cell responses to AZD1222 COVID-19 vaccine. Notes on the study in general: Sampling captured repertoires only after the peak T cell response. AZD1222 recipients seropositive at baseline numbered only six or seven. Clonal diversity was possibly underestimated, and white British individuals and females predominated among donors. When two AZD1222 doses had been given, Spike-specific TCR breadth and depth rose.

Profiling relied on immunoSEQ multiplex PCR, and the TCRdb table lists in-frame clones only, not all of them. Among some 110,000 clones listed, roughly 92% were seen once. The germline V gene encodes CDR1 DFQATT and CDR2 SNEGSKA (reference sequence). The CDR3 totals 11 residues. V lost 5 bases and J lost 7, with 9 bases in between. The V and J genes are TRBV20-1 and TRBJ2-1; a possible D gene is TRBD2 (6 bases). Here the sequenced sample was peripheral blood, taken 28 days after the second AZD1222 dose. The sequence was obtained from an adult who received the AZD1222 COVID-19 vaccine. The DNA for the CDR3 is TGCAGTGCTTACCGGGAGAATGAGCAGTTCTTC. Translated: CSAYRENEQFF.